Detailed here is one T cell receptor (beta chain). This sample stems from a study of blood T cell repertoires in COVID-19. As for the study in general: Sites across the United States, Italy and Spain contributed samples from acute and convalescent COVID-19. Nucleic acid was either cDNA or gDNA, and it came from T cells, B-cell-depleted T cells, or PBMCs.

Authors' methods: The assay estimated nucleated cells by amplifying reference gene primers. Measured with immunoSEQ multiplex PCR; TCRdb has only the in-frame clones, and not every one. That table is the source of V, J and clone size, and D and trimming were worked out from the DNA. The data contain about 140,000 clones, approximately 85% of them singletons. The CDR3 has 14 residues. Losses at the gene ends were 2 bases for V and 1 base for J; bases not matched to a gene: 1. Germline values: CDR1 MNHNS, CDR2 SASEGT. This sequence was found in a man aged 45-65 years with acute or convalescent COVID-19. The chain joins TRBV6-1 to TRBJ2-7, with 8 bases that match TRBD1. Sequencing used peripheral blood. The CDR3 region has the DNA TGTGCCAGCAGTGAACAGGGGGCGTCCTACGAGCAGTACTTC. Protein sequence: CASSEQGASYEQYF.